This T cell receptor beta chain comes out of a study of monozygotic twins with inflammatory bowel disease. Using the 5' RACE reads, TCRdb records one entry per CDR3 protein without DNA. This specimen shows about 450,000 distinct CDR3 sequences; the ten leading clones hold about 2.3%. CDR3 length equals 17 residues. CDR1 SGHTA and CDR2 FQGNSA come from the germline V gene. The sample taken for sequencing was blood. The V call is TRBV7-2, the J call TRBJ2-7; TCRdb's D gene call, TRBD1, goes unchecked for lack of DNA. This clonotype was sampled from a human donor with ulcerative colitis or Crohn's disease, or a healthy co-twin of an affected twin (not recorded which). Here the CDR3 reads CASSPPPSRKTPYEQYF.